Below, one T cell receptor beta chain is given with its context. The antigen remains undetermined. The study sampled blood at baseline, cycle 4 day 1, and cycle 7 day 1. This sample is part of a study of OX40 agonist ivuxolimab in advanced cancers. Germline loops: CDR1 SGHTA, CDR2 FQGNSA. The CDR3 has 16 amino acids. V dropped 1 base and J dropped 7; count of bases not matched to a gene: 5. General observations from the study: Relative to CD4+ cells, CD8+ T cells on average had more expanded clones.

Sequencing was performed with immunoSEQ multiplex PCR; in TCRdb, only in-frame clones are kept and a portion is missing. The repertoire holds 65,000 to 85,000 clones, with approximately 86% as singletons. This TCR came from an adult with an advanced solid tumor such as melanoma, head and neck, liver or kidney cancer. Sequenced here: CD4+ or CD8+ T cells sorted from blood, sampled in a trial of the OX40 agonist ivuxolimab. V usage is TRBV7-2 and J usage is TRBJ1-3; 12 bases align to TRBD1. CDR3 loop: CASSLDGTGGFNTIYF. In DNA form, the CDR3 reads TGTGCCAGCAGCTTAGATGGGACAGGGGGCTTTAACACCATATATTTT.